This T cell receptor (beta chain) was captured by sequencing in a study of CD8 T cells in ankylosing spondylitis. TCRdb reanalysed the 5' RACE reads using MiXCR and keeps one entry per CDR3 protein. The table records under 200,000 distinct CDR3 sequences, approximately 10% of them present only once. Whole-study findings and limits: What appeared characteristic of ankylosing spondylitis blood was a TCR beta motif of fewer than ten highly homologous variants. Several of the motif variants were reported before in synovial fluid and blood from reactive arthritis. Relatively rare in peripheral blood, disease-linked clones were also CD8+. Significant enrichment of disease-linked clones was reported in matched ankylosing spondylitis synovial fluid.

Of note for this clonotype: Its cognate antigen is unknown.

The CDR3 spans 17 residues. V shed 1 base and J 4 bases; nucleotides not matched to a gene: 12. Germline-derived CDR1 and CDR2 are SEHNR and FQNEAQ (reference sequence). This clonotype originated in a female donor with ankylosing spondylitis or in good health (not recorded which). The chain links TRBV7-9 to TRBJ2-7, with 8 bases fitting TRBD2. The sample comprised blood, either unsorted or a sorted T cell fraction (not recorded which). CDR3 nucleotides: TGTGCCAGCAGCTTAGACGGGCGGGAGGAATACCGTTACGAGCAGTACTTC. It codes for CASSLDGREEYRYEQYF.